The present TCR beta chain was sequenced within a study of T cell responses to AZD1222 COVID-19 vaccine. CDR1 and CDR2 from the germline V gene are GTSNPN and SVGIG (reference sequence). This CDR3 is 13 amino acids long. V was pared by 5 bases and J by 8 bases, with 18 bases between. Assay: immunoSEQ multiplex PCR; the TCRdb copy retains only in-frame clones and omits some. The sample has roughly 190,000 clones; almost 95% are singletons. The sequencing here drew on peripheral blood, taken on day 0 of AZD1222 vaccination. V usage is TRBV30 and J usage is TRBJ1-2; no firm D call. The sequence was obtained from an adult in good health. DNA for the CDR3: TGTGCCTGGGCCGGCTTGGCGAGGATGGGCTACACCTTC. Translating it yields CAWAGLARMGYTF.